The T cell receptor (beta chain) described here comes from a study of breast tumors, draining lymph nodes, adjacent tissues. General study findings and limits: Findings are consistent with lymph node origin and intratumoral expansion of most tumor T cells. Compared with lymph nodes, tumors were less diverse; compared with nontumor tissue, more.

This clonotype was seen more than once but under ten times. The target antigen is unknown. A much larger clone lies a single base off, so this may be a read error. CDR3 length: 13 residues. In germline, CDR1 is PRHDT, CDR2 FYEKMQ (reference sequence). V was cut by 5 bases and J by 8 bases, with 15 bases left in between. In TCRdb, the multiplex PCR reads were re-called with MiXCR into one record per CDR3 protein. Among under 80,000 distinct CDR3 sequences listed, 40% to 45% were seen once. The specimen sequenced was breast tumor tissue. J is TRBJ1-2 and V is TRBV13; no clear D. The clonotype comes from a female donor with breast cancer. Some clones in this sample may be carry-over from other donors' samples. CDR3 DNA: TGTGCCAGCAGCAAACACATCCAAACGGGCTACACCTTC. This codes for CASSKHIQTGYTF.